A single sample gave rise to the 5 T cell receptor beta chains below, sequenced in a study of identical twins. TCRdb independently ran MiXCR on the 5' RACE reads; one entry per CDR3 protein. The sample includes about 720,000 distinct CDR3 sequences, 18% of them seen just once. The sample was also linked to a second study, of T cells expressing NK-cell markers.

Sequenced: PBMCs. Every receptor here comes from a young woman in good health.

This clonotype was counted between two and nine times. The chain employs TRBV29-1 and TRBJ2-7, with D perhaps TRBD1 (6 bases). The CDR3 length is 14 residues. V shed 4 bases and J shed 2 bases, with 15 bases lying between them. The germline V gene encodes CDR1 SQVTM and CDR2 ANQGSEA. The CDR3 DNA reads as TGCAGCGTTGCGGTTAGCAGGGGTGCCTACGAGCAGTACTTC. This sequence encodes CSVAVSRGAYEQYF.

This clonotype has only a few counts. The chain uses TRBV20-1 and TRBJ2-5; TRBD2 might be the D (6 bases). From germline, CDR1 is DFQATT and CDR2 SNEGSKA (reference sequence). CDR3 size: 12 residues. V dropped 6 bases and J dropped 5 bases, with 13 bases sitting between them. CDR3 bases: TGCAGTGCGCAACTAGCTGGGGAGACCCAGTACTTC. It yields the protein CSAQLAGETQYF.

The genes are TRBV4-3 and TRBJ2-3; D is ambiguous. V was shortened by 0 bases and J by 1 base, with 8 bases between the two germline ends. There are 15 residues in the CDR3. Germline CDR1 reads LGHNA; CDR2 reads YSLEER. The CDR3: CASSQERLGTDTQYF. In DNA, the CDR3 is TGCGCCAGCAGCCAAGAGAGACTGGGCACAGATACGCAGTATTTT.

The V call is TRBV20-1, the J call TRBJ2-5; the D call may be TRBD1 or TRBD2 (6 bases each). The V and J ends lost 6 bases and 4 bases respectively, with 15 bases between them. The CDR3 consists of 13 residues. Per germline, CDR1 DFQATT and CDR2 SNEGSKA (reference sequence). The CDR3 sequence: CSAPGAGGETQYF. In DNA form, the CDR3 reads TGCAGTGCCCCGGGGGCGGGCGGAGAGACCCAGTACTTC.

This clonotype appeared a few times. This chain joins TRBV7-2 and TRBJ2-7, with D possibly called TRBD1 or TRBD2 (5 bases each). Germline CDR1 and CDR2: SGHTA and FQGNSA. This CDR3 has 15 amino acids. Trimming removed 2 bases from V and 5 bases from J, with 16 bases in between. This CDR3 is CASSLLSQVGDEQYF. CDR3 DNA sequence: TGTGCCAGCAGCTTATTATCCCAAGTGGGGGACGAGCAGTACTTC. Looking up the rest from reference TRBV7-2 and TRBJ2-7 gives the full variable domain: GAGVSQSPSNKVTEKGKDVELRCDPISGHTALYWYRQSLGQGLEFLIYFQGNSAPDKSGLPSDRFSAERTGGSVSTLTIQRTQQEDSAVYLCASSLLSQVGDEQYFGPGTRLTVT.